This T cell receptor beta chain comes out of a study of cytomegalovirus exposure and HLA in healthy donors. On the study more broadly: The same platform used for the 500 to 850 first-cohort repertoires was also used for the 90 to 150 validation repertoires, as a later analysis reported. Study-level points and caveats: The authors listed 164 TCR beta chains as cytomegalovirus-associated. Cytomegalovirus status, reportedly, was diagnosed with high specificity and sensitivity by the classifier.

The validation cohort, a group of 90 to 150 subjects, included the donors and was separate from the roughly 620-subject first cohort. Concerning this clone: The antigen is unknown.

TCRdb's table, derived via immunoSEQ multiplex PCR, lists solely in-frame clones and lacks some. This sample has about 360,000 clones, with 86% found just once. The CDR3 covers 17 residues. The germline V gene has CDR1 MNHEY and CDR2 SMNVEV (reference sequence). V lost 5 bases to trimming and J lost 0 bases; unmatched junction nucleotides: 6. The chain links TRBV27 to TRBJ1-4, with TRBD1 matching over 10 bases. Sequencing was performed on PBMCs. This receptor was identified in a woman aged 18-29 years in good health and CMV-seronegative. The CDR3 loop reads CASSLLGQGATNEKLFF. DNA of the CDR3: TGTGCCAGCAGTCTACTCGGACAGGGGGCAACTAATGAAAAACTGTTTTTT. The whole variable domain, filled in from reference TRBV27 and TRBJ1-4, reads EAQVTQNPRYLITVTGKKLTVTCSQNMNHEYMSWYRQDPGLGLRQIYYSMNVEVTDKGDVPEGYKVSRKEKRNFPLILESPSPNQTSLYFCASSLLGQGATNEKLFFGSGTQLSVL.